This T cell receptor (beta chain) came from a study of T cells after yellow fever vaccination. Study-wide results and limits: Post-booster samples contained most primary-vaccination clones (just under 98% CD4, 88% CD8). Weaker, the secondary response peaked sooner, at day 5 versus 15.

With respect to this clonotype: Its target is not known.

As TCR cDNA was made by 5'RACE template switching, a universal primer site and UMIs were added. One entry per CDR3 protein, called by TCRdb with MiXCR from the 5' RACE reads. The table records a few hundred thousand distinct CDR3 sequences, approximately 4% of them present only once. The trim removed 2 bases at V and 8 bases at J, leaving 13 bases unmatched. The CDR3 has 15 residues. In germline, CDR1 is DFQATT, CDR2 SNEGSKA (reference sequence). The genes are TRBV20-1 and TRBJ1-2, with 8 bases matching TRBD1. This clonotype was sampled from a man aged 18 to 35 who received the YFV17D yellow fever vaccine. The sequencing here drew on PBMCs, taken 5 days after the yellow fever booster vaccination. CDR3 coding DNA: TGCAGTGCTAGAAGCGTACAGGGGGATGTCGGAGGCTACACCTTC. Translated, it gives CSARSVQGDVGGYTF.